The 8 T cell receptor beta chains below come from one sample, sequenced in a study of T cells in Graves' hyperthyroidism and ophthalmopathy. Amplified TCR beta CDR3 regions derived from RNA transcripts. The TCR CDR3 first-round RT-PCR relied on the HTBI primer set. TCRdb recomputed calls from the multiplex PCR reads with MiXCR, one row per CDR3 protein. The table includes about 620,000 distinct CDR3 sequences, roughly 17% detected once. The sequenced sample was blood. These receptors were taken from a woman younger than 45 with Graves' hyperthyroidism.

DNA for the CDR3: TGTGCCAGCAGTTCCCGAGGCAATTTCAACACTGAAGCTTTCTTT. Residues: CASSSRGNFNTEAFF. The chain has TRBV28 and TRBJ1-1; D is ambiguous. Germline V gene data show CDR1 as MDHEN and CDR2 as SYDVKM. The V gene lost 4 bases and the J gene lost 2 bases, with 14 bases spanning the gap. The length of the CDR3 is 15 residues.

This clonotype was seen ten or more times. The CDR3 is CASSHKTSGTYEQYF. In DNA, the CDR3 is TGTGCCAGCAGCCATAAGACTAGCGGTACCTACGAGCAGTACTTC. This chain joins TRBV3-1 and TRBJ2-7, with 9 positions matching TRBD2. The CDR3 runs 15 residues. With V trimmed by 3 bases and J by 2 bases, 5 bases remained unmatched. Germline V gives CDR1 LGHDT, CDR2 YNNKEL (reference sequence).

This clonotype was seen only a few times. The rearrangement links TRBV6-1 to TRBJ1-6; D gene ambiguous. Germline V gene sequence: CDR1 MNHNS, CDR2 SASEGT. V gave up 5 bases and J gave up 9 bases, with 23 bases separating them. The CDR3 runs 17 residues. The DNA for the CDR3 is TGTGCCAGCAGTCCCACGGGGTTCCCATCCCCATTTTCACCCCTCCACTTT. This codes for CASSPTGFPSPFSPLHF.

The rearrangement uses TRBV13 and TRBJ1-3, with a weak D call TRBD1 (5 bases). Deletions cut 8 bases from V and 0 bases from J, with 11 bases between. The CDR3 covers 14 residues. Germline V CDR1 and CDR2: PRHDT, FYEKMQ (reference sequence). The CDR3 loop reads CASGAGISGNTIYF. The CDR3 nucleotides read TGTGCCAGCGGGGCGGGGATCTCTGGAAACACCATATATTTT.

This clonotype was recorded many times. CDR3 sequence (DNA): TGCAGTGCTAGAGACTCGAGATACGAGCAGTACTTC. Protein sequence: CSARDSRYEQYF. The chain recombines TRBV20-1 with TRBJ2-7; D remains unclear. This CDR3 contains 12 residues. With 0 bases removed from V and 4 bases from J, the gap between germline ends came to 7 bases. Germline lookup yields CDR1 DFQATT and CDR2 SNEGSKA (reference sequence).

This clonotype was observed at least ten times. CDR3: CASSYPTGPNEQFF. CDR3 DNA: TGCGCCAGCAGCTACCCGACAGGGCCGAATGAGCAGTTCTTC. This chain uses TRBV5-1 with TRBJ2-1, with 7 bases that match TRBD1. V was pared by 3 bases and J by 7 bases, with 7 bases of the junction left unmatched. The germline gives CDR1 SGHRS, CDR2 YFSETQ. This CDR3 is 14 amino acids long.

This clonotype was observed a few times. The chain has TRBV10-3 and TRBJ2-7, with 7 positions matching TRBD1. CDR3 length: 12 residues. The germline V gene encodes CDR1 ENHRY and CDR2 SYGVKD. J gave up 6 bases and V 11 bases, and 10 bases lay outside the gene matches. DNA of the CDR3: TGTGCCGTAGGGGGCAGGGTAGGCGAGCAGTACTTC. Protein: CAVGGRVGEQYF.

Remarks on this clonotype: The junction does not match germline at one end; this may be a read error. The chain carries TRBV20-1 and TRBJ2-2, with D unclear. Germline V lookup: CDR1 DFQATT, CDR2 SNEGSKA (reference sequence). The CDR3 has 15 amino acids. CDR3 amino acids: CSARDLGSYTEELFF. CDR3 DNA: TGCAGTGCTAGAGATCTGGGCAGCTATACCGAGGAGCTGTTTTTT.